The following is a TCR beta chain sequence with its context. The sample comes from a study of blood T cells in healthy people across ages. Together with a sample-barcoded 5' primer, a J-beta primer mix was included in a second PCR lasting about 6 to 12 cycles. Every cDNA was tagged by a template-switch adaptor with 12 random nucleotides. MiXCR was run by TCRdb on the 5' RACE reads, yielding one entry per CDR3 protein. The table lists around 750,000 distinct CDR3 sequences, roughly 50% of them singletons, with under 50% in the top ten. The V and J ends lost 5 bases and 2 bases, in that order; junction bases with no gene match: 8. Per the germline V gene, CDR1 is SEHNR and CDR2 is FQNEAQ (reference sequence). This CDR3 spans 16 amino acids.

The origin of this receptor is an elderly man in good health. Sequences were obtained from blood. The V and J genes are TRBV7-9 and TRBJ2-1, with 8 nucleotides matching TRBD2. In DNA, the CDR3 is TGTGCCAGCAGCCCCCGGGGTAGCGGGGCCTACAATGAGCAGTTCTTC. Translating it yields CASSPRGSGAYNEQFF.